Listed below are T cell receptor beta chains from one sample, sequenced in a study of blood T cell repertoires in COVID-19. Assay used: immunoSEQ multiplex PCR; TCRdb lists only in-frame clones, some missing. The table lists fewer than 300,000 clones, approximately 87% of them singletons. The sequenced material came from peripheral blood. The receptors here all came from a woman in her 30s with COVID-19, enrolled during active disease. CDR3s include the opening cysteine and the closing phenylalanine or tryptophan. Fields, in order: D gene, clone size, J gene, V gene, CDR3 protein, CDR3 DNA. D genes are given only for firm matches. Where a row states a size, it is once, few, many or the class of an expanded clone; other rows omit it.

D: -
size: -
J: TRBJ1-6
V: TRBV2
CDR3: CASSENGGGNSPLHF
DNA: TGTGCCAGCAGTGAAAACGGGGGAGGCAATTCACCCCTCCACTTT

D: TRBD2
size: -
J: TRBJ2-3
V: TRBV4-1
CDR3: CASRSGGAGADTQYF
DNA: TGCGCCAGCAGGAGCGGGGGGGCCGGCGCAGATACGCAGTATTTT

D: TRBD1
size: -
J: TRBJ2-7
V: TRBV5-4
CDR3: CACRDRGSLEQYF
DNA: TGTGCCTGTCGGGACAGGGGGTCGTTAGAGCAGTACTTC

D: -
size: few
J: TRBJ1-4
V: TRBV11-2
CDR3: CASSFGQMSEKLFF
DNA: TGTGCCAGCAGCTTCGGACAGATGAGTGAAAAACTGTTTTTT

D: TRBD1
size: -
J: TRBJ2-6
V: TRBV19
CDR3: CASSVHSDRGRGANVLTF
DNA: TGTGCCAGTAGTGTCCACTCGGACAGGGGGCGAGGGGCCAACGTCCTGACTTTC

D: -
size: -
J: TRBJ2-4
V: TRBV19
CDR3: CASSIMEGWKNIQYF
DNA: TGTGCCAGTAGTATAATGGAGGGTTGGAAGAACATTCAGTACTTC

D: TRBD1
size: -
J: TRBJ2-7
V: TRBV5-1
CDR3: CASRGQGRYEQYF
DNA: TGCGCCAGCAGGGGACAGGGGCGCTACGAGCAGTACTTC

D: -
size: once
J: TRBJ2-7
V: TRBV7-8
CDR3: CASSLGGSGSYEQYF
DNA: TGTGCCAGCAGCTTAGGAGGGTCCGGTTCCTACGAGCAGTACTTC

D: -
size: -
J: TRBJ1-1
V: TRBV9
CDR3: CASSPWTGGEAFF
DNA: TGTGCCAGCAGCCCCTGGACGGGAGGTGAAGCTTTCTTT

D: TRBD2
size: -
J: TRBJ2-1
V: TRBV4-1
CDR3: CASSQDPSGGPYNEQFF
DNA: TGCGCCAGCAGCCAAGATCCTAGCGGGGGCCCCTACAATGAGCAGTTCTTC

D: -
size: -
J: TRBJ1-1
V: TRBV27
CDR3: CASSPSGQPVNTEAFF
DNA: TGTGCCAGCAGTCCCTCGGGTCAACCCGTGAACACTGAAGCTTTCTTT

D: TRBD2
size: -
J: TRBJ2-5
V: TRBV7-2
CDR3: CASSLAGLAGETQYF
DNA: TGTGCCAGCAGCTTAGCCGGACTAGCGGGAGAGACCCAGTACTTC

D: -
size: -
J: TRBJ1-1
V: TRBV11-2
CDR3: CASSSRMNTEAFF
DNA: TGTGCCAGCAGCTCGCGGATGAACACTGAAGCTTTCTTT

D: -
size: -
J: TRBJ2-1
V: TRBV24-1
CDR3: CATRGGAPNEQFF
DNA: TGTGCCACCCGGGGCGGGGCGCCTAATGAGCAGTTCTTC

D: TRBD1
size: -
J: TRBJ2-7
V: TRBV28
CDR3: CATRLTGDSYEQYF
DNA: TGTGCCACCCGATTGACAGGGGACTCCTACGAGCAGTACTTC

D: -
size: -
J: TRBJ2-1
V: TRBV7-9
CDR3: CASSRQDFSYNEQFF
DNA: TGTGCCAGCAGCCGGCAGGACTTCTCCTACAATGAGCAGTTCTTC

D: -
size: -
J: TRBJ2-3
V: TRBV5-1
CDR3: CASSFGGPPDTQYF
DNA: TGCGCCAGCAGCTTTGGCGGGCCCCCAGATACGCAGTATTTT

D: TRBD1
size: few
J: TRBJ2-7
V: TRBV27
CDR3: CASSRDRGNYYEQYF
DNA: TGTGCCAGCAGCCGTGACAGGGGGAATTATTACGAGCAGTACTTC

D: TRBD1
size: -
J: TRBJ2-7
V: TRBV13
CDR3: CASSLMRTGGLEQYF
DNA: TGTGCCAGCAGCTTAATGCGGACAGGGGGTTTGGAGCAGTACTTC

D: -
size: -
J: TRBJ1-1
V: TRBV28
CDR3: CASSVGGEAFF
DNA: TGTGCCAGCAGTGTCGGTGGTGAAGCTTTCTTT

D: -
size: -
J: TRBJ2-3
V: TRBV4-2
CDR3: CASSILKTRGETDTQYF
DNA: TGTGCCAGCAGCATCCTCAAGACGCGGGGCGAGACAGATACGCAGTATTTT

D: TRBD1
size: -
J: TRBJ1-3
V: TRBV28
CDR3: CASRTGRKGNTIYF
DNA: TGTGCCAGCAGGACAGGGAGAAAAGGAAACACCATATATTTT

D: TRBD2
size: -
J: TRBJ2-5
V: TRBV9
CDR3: CASSVGSGGVNQETQYF
DNA: TGTGCCAGCAGCGTAGGTAGCGGGGGGGTCAACCAAGAGACCCAGTACTTC

D: -
size: -
J: TRBJ1-2
V: TRBV15
CDR3: CATSRSLGDIYGYTF
DNA: TGTGCCACCAGCAGATCCCTGGGAGATATCTATGGCTACACCTTC

D: -
size: once
J: TRBJ1-2
V: TRBV5-1
CDR3: CASSLTAGRIGREGYTF
DNA: TGCGCCAGCAGCCTTACCGCGGGTAGGATCGGAAGAGAGGGCTACACCTTC

D: -
size: once
J: TRBJ2-5
V: TRBV10-3
CDR3: CAIKSRETQYF
DNA: TGTGCCATCAAGTCCCGGGAGACCCAGTACTTC

D: -
size: -
J: TRBJ2-7
V: TRBV2
CDR3: CASSEAGRGLSYEQYF
DNA: TGTGCCAGCAGTGAAGCCGGGCGGGGTCTCTCCTACGAGCAGTACTTC

D: -
size: -
J: TRBJ2-3
V: TRBV29-1
CDR3: CSVLGPRGTDTQYF
DNA: TGCAGCGTCCTTGGGCCCAGGGGCACAGATACGCAGTATTTT

D: -
size: -
J: TRBJ1-5
V: TRBV7-9
CDR3: CASSTVQGLTPQHF
DNA: TGTGCCAGCAGCACAGTACAGGGTCTCACGCCCCAGCATTTT

D: -
size: -
J: TRBJ2-1
V: TRBV18
CDR3: CASSPSDNEQFF
DNA: TGTGCCAGCTCACCCTCAGACAATGAGCAGTTCTTC

D: TRBD1
size: -
J: TRBJ2-3
V: TRBV11-3
CDR3: CASSGRGDTQYF
DNA: TGTGCCAGCAGCGGCAGGGGGGATACGCAGTATTTT

D: -
size: -
J: TRBJ2-5
V: TRBV27
CDR3: CATRTLGGETQYF
DNA: TGTGCCACCCGGACTCTAGGTGGGGAGACCCAGTACTTC

D: -
size: -
J: TRBJ1-3
V: TRBV5-1
CDR3: CASSLAAGNTIYF
DNA: TGCGCCAGCAGCTTGGCGGCTGGAAACACCATATATTTT

D: -
size: -
J: TRBJ1-2
V: TRBV11-2
CDR3: CASSLDQGGYTF
DNA: TGTGCCAGCAGCTTAGATCAGGGAGGCTACACCTTC

D: -
size: -
J: TRBJ2-3
V: TRBV27
CDR3: CASSSSANRGDTQYF
DNA: TGTGCCAGCAGTTCTTCAGCCAACCGGGGAGATACGCAGTATTTT

D: TRBD2
size: -
J: TRBJ2-7
V: TRBV19
CDR3: CASGTSGAKRHEQYF
DNA: TGTGCCAGTGGGACTAGCGGGGCCAAACGCCACGAGCAGTACTTC

D: -
size: -
J: TRBJ2-2
V: TRBV25-1
CDR3: CASSELGAMAGELFF
DNA: TGTGCCAGCAGTGAATTGGGCGCGATGGCCGGGGAGCTGTTTTTT

D: -
size: -
J: TRBJ1-1
V: TRBV6-5
CDR3: CASSAPSKTRTEAFF
DNA: TGTGCCAGCAGCGCCCCGTCTAAAACGAGGACTGAAGCTTTCTTT

D: -
size: -
J: TRBJ2-2
V: TRBV6-5
CDR3: CASSYEGGTSTGELFF
DNA: TGTGCCAGCAGTTACGAAGGGGGAACTAGCACCGGGGAGCTGTTTTTT

D: -
size: once
J: TRBJ1-2
V: TRBV6-5
CDR3: CAVERVYGYTF
DNA: TGTGCCGTTGAACGGGTATATGGCTACACCTTC

D: TRBD2
size: -
J: TRBJ2-7
V: TRBV10-2
CDR3: CASSDRGGPYEQYF
DNA: TGCGCCAGCAGTGACCGGGGGGGCCCCTACGAGCAGTACTTC

D: TRBD2
size: -
J: TRBJ2-1
V: TRBV19
CDR3: CASSRGGNEQFF
DNA: TGTGCCAGTTCCCGCGGGGGCAATGAGCAGTTCTTC

D: TRBD2
size: -
J: TRBJ2-1
V: TRBV2
CDR3: CASYLPGLAGGNEQFF
DNA: TGTGCCAGCTACCTACCGGGACTAGCGGGGGGGAATGAGCAGTTCTTC

D: TRBD2
size: -
J: TRBJ2-3
V: TRBV5-1
CDR3: CASSPPGGGVTDTQYF
DNA: TGCGCCAGCAGCCCCCCTGGCGGGGGGGTGACAGATACGCAGTATTTT

D: TRBD1
size: -
J: TRBJ1-1
V: TRBV4-1
CDR3: CASSQSVRGLTEAFF
DNA: TGCGCCAGCAGCCAAAGTGTGAGGGGGCTAACTGAAGCTTTCTTT

D: TRBD2
size: -
J: TRBJ2-3
V: TRBV13
CDR3: CASSLKVEVAGGDTDTQYF
DNA: TGTGCCAGCAGCTTGAAGGTGGAGGTAGCGGGGGGGGACACAGATACGCAGTATTTT

D: -
size: -
J: TRBJ2-3
V: TRBV4-2
CDR3: CASSPEVSTDTQYF
DNA: TGTGCCAGCAGTCCCGAGGTTAGCACAGATACGCAGTATTTT

D: TRBD1
size: -
J: TRBJ1-5
V: TRBV19
CDR3: CASSARDRGVSNQPQHF
DNA: TGTGCCAGTAGTGCCCGGGACAGGGGTGTGAGCAATCAGCCCCAGCATTTT

D: -
size: -
J: TRBJ2-7
V: TRBV30
CDR3: CAWSVGQGPYEQYF
DNA: TGTGCCTGGAGTGTAGGGCAGGGCCCGTACGAGCAGTACTTC

D: -
size: -
J: TRBJ2-3
V: TRBV10-1
CDR3: CASGGDSNIGDTDTQYF
DNA: TGCGCCAGCGGAGGGGACAGTAATATAGGGGATACTGATACGCAGTATTTT

D: -
size: -
J: TRBJ1-2
V: TRBV6-6
CDR3: CASSRSGTTLGYTF
DNA: TGTGCCAGCAGTCGATCCGGGACAACTTTAGGCTACACCTTC

D: TRBD1
size: -
J: TRBJ1-1
V: TRBV5-1
CDR3: CASSSRTGVNTEAFF
DNA: TGCGCCAGCAGCTCTAGGACAGGGGTGAACACTGAAGCTTTCTTT

D: -
size: -
J: TRBJ1-3
V: TRBV19
CDR3: CASSTRSIPGNTIYF
DNA: TGTGCCAGTAGTACCCGGAGTATACCTGGAAACACCATATATTTT

D: -
size: -
J: TRBJ1-1
V: TRBV18
CDR3: CASSPGTEAFF
DNA: TGTGCCAGCTCACCCGGGACTGAAGCTTTCTTT

D: TRBD1
size: once
J: TRBJ1-2
V: TRBV19
CDR3: CASSPQGTYYGYTF
DNA: TGTGCCAGTAGCCCACAGGGGACATACTATGGCTACACCTTC

D: TRBD2
size: -
J: TRBJ2-5
V: TRBV4-1
CDR3: CASSPWGGAQYF
DNA: TGCGCCAGCAGCCCGTGGGGGGGGGCCCAGTACTTC

D: TRBD1
size: -
J: TRBJ1-6
V: TRBV24-1
CDR3: CATSGTGERVEVSYNSPLHF
DNA: TGTGCCACCAGTGGGACAGGGGAAAGGGTGGAGGTCTCCTATAATTCACCCCTCCACTTT